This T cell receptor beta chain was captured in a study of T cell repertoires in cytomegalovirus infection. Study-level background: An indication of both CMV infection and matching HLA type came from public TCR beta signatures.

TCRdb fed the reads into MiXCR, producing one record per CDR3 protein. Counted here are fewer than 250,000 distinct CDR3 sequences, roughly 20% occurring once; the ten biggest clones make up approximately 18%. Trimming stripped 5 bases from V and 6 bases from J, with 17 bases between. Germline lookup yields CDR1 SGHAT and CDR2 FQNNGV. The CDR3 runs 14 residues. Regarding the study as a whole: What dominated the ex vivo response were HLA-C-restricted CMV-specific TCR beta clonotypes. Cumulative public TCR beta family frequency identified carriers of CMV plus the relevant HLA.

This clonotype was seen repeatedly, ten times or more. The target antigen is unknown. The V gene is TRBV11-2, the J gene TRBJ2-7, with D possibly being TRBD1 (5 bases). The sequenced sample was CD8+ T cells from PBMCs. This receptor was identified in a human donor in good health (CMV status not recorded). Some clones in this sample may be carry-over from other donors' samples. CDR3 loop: CASSPGISPGEQYF. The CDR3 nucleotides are TGTGCCAGCAGCCCAGGGATATCGCCTGGCGAGCAGTACTTC.